This T cell receptor (beta chain) was captured by sequencing in a study of T cell responses to AZD1222 COVID-19 vaccine. General study points: Recipients of two AZD1222 doses showed rising Spike-specific TCR breadth and depth.

On this clone: Its specificity is unknown.

Method: immunoSEQ multiplex PCR; TCRdb's copy keeps in-frame clones and lacks some. The table shows approximately 150,000 clones, with roughly nine tenths occurring only once. The input for sequencing was peripheral blood, taken on day 0 of AZD1222 vaccination. This receptor was obtained from an adult in good health.

The CDR3 reads CAISESGQYSNQPQHF. DNA for the CDR3: TGTGCCATCAGTGAGTCGGGACAGTATAGCAATCAGCCCCAGCATTTT. The chain joins TRBV10-3 to TRBJ1-5, with 7 nucleotides matching TRBD1. Germline CDR1 ENHRY, CDR2 SYGVKD. The CDR3 totals 16 residues. Trimming took 0 bases from V and 0 from J; bases not matched to a gene: 2.